This record looks at one TCR beta chain sequence and its context. The antigen is not known. Clones were sequenced by immunoSEQ multiplex PCR, and TCRdb holds only the in-frame ones, with some missing. The table lists 350,000 to 450,000 clones, roughly 81% of them singletons, with 2.5% to 3.5% in the top ten. Described treatment: 15 to 20 received Ad26.COV2.S at low or high dose, single or two shots; several received placebo; per-sample allocation not given. Specimens were obtained on day 63 following the first vaccine or placebo injection. The sample belongs to a study of Ad26.COV2.S vaccination and SARS-CoV-2 variants. Looking at the study overall: As a participant in COV1001, the donor was in the Ad26.COV2.S trial arm.

General study points: There was a possibility that the TCR breadth and depth analyses underestimated total T cell responses.

This sequence was found in a person aged 18 to 59 who received the Ad26.COV2.S COVID-19 vaccine or a placebo. Specimen: peripheral blood, collected in a trial of Ad26.COV2.S vaccine versus placebo.

The CDR3 loop reads CASSPRDAGIPHEQYF. As DNA, the CDR3 is TGTGCCAGTAGTCCTCGGGACGCAGGCATCCCACACGAGCAGTACTTC. This rearrangement joins TRBV19 to TRBJ2-7; D tentatively fits TRBD1 or TRBD2 (5 bases each). This CDR3 comprises 16 residues. V lost 5 bases to trimming and J lost 5 bases, with 22 bases between them. The germline V gene encodes CDR1 LNHDA and CDR2 SQIVND (reference sequence).